This entry lists 13 T cell receptor beta chains sequenced from one sample in a study of blood T cell repertoires in COVID-19. Produced via immunoSEQ multiplex PCR; TCRdb's table is partial and in-frame only. The profile shows 110,000 to 150,000 clones, just under 90% of them singletons. Input material: peripheral blood. The receptor source for this set is a woman aged 40 to 50 with acute or convalescent COVID-19.

The rearrangement joins TRBV4-1 to TRBJ1-1; TRBD1 matches at 9 bases. The CDR3 is 16 residues long. V shed 2 bases, J shed 7 bases, and the junction held 11 bases outside the gene matches. Per the germline V gene, CDR1 is MGHRA and CDR2 is YSYEKL. For the CDR3, the DNA is TGCGCCAGCAGCCAAACCCCGGGACAGGGCGGGTTTGAAGCTTTCTTT. Protein: CASSQTPGQGGFEAFF.

The chain carries TRBV19 and TRBJ1-1; D might be TRBD1 (5 bases). V was pared by 7 bases and J by 6 bases, with 21 bases between. The CDR3 is made up of 15 amino acids. The germline gives CDR1 LNHDA, CDR2 SQIVND (reference sequence). CDR3 residues: CASTNSQGPGPEAFF. CDR3 bases: TGTGCCAGTACAAACTCCCAGGGTCCTGGTCCTGAAGCTTTCTTT.

The J gene is TRBJ2-7, the V gene TRBV7-2; D unresolved. The germline gives CDR1 SGHTA, CDR2 FQGNSA. This CDR3 spans 14 amino acids. V dropped 5 bases and J dropped 2 bases, with 13 bases sitting between them. CDR3 in amino acids: CASSESRVTYEQYF. The CDR3 DNA reads TGTGCCAGCAGCGAAAGCCGAGTAACCTACGAGCAGTACTTC.

This chain links TRBV2 with TRBJ1-2, with 7 bases identical to TRBD1. CDR3 size: 14 residues. V lost 8 bases and J lost 5; bases outside the gene matches: 11. Germline CDR1 reads SNHLY; CDR2 reads FYNNEI. The CDR3 nucleotides are TGTGCCAGCGGTAGACAGGGTGAGCGGTATGGCTACACCTTC. Amino acid sequence: CASGRQGERYGYTF.

This clone was recorded once. The rearrangement links TRBV7-9 to TRBJ1-1; 7 positions agree with TRBD1. The CDR3 is 13 amino acids. The trim removed 4 bases at V and 11 bases at J, leaving 10 bases unmatched. CDR1 and CDR2 from the germline V gene are SEHNR and FQNEAQ (reference sequence). The CDR3 coding sequence is TGTGCCAGCAGCTCGTGGACAGGACCGCGGGCTTTCTTT. It translates to CASSSWTGPRAFF. Full variable domain (remainder filled in from reference TRBV7-9 and TRBJ1-1): DTGVSQNPRHKITKRGQNVTFRCDPISEHNRLYWYRQTLGQGPEFLTYFQNEAQLEKSRLLSDRFSAERPKGSFSTLEIQRTEQGDSAMYLCASSSWTGPRAFFGQGTRLTVV.

The chain links TRBV30 to TRBJ1-2; a possible D gene is TRBD1 (5 bases). The CDR3 length is 14 residues. Germline loops: CDR1 GTSNPN, CDR2 SVGIG (reference sequence). With 0 bases removed from V and 4 bases from J, the gap between germline ends came to 12 bases. The CDR3 here is CAWSVLATGYGYTF. CDR3 in DNA: TGTGCCTGGAGTGTACTCGCCACAGGCTATGGCTACACCTTC.

V gene TRBV28 combines with J gene TRBJ1-1; D is unresolved. V dropped 7 bases and J dropped 1 base, with 13 bases sitting between them. The germline V gene has CDR1 MDHEN and CDR2 SYDVKM. This CDR3 contains 14 residues. The CDR3 DNA reads TGTGCCAGCAACATCAGATCGGGGAACACTGAAGCTTTCTTT. It codes for CASNIRSGNTEAFF. Variable domain in full (rest from reference TRBV28 and TRBJ1-1): DVKVTQSSRYLVKRTGEKVFLECVQDMDHENMFWYRQDPGLGLRLIYFSYDVKMKEKGDIPEGYSVSREKKERFSLILESASTNQTSMYLCASNIRSGNTEAFFGQGTRLTVV.

The chain uses TRBV10-3 and TRBJ2-7, with 15 bases lining up with TRBD2. CDR1 is ENHRY and CDR2 is SYGVKD in the germline V gene. The CDR3 runs 15 residues. Losses at the gene ends were 11 bases for V and 1 base for J; bases not matched to a gene: 6. CDR3 DNA sequence: TGTGCCGTCGGGACTAGCGGGGGGATATCCTACGAGCAGTACTTC. Residues: CAVGTSGGISYEQYF.

This clone was counted a few times. The chain uses TRBV28 and TRBJ1-4; TRBD1 might be the D (5 bases). Germline V gene data show CDR1 as MDHEN and CDR2 as SYDVKM. Trimming shortened V by 6 bases and J by 2 bases, and 19 bases separated the two germline ends. The CDR3 is 17 amino acids. The CDR3 sequence is CASRPGGIEGTNEKLFF. CDR3 nucleotide sequence: TGTGCCAGCAGGCCGGGGGGGATAGAAGGGACTAATGAAAAACTGTTTTTT.

With regard to this clone: Other nucleotide sequences in the sample specify the same CDR3. The rearrangement links TRBV6-5 to TRBJ1-1, with D perhaps TRBD1 (5 bases). The CDR3 extends over 13 amino acids. In germline, CDR1 is MNHEY, CDR2 SVGAGI. Trimming left V 0 bases short and J 5 bases short, with 7 bases between. CDR3 loop: CASSYSRGTEAFF. The CDR3 bases are TGTGCCAGCAGTTACTCTCGGGGGACTGAAGCTTTCTTT.

The chain links TRBV30 to TRBJ1-1; 7 nucleotides agree with TRBD1. V gave up 3 bases and J gave up 10 bases; unmatched junction bases: 5. The germline gives CDR1 GTSNPN, CDR2 SVGIG (reference sequence). The CDR3 loop spans 11 amino acids. The CDR3 DNA sequence: TGTGCCTGGAGGACAGGGAGGATAGCTTTCTTT. Translated: CAWRTGRIAFF.

This sequence joins TRBV6-2 or TRBV6-3 and TRBJ1-1; D gene uncertain. Trimming stripped 3 bases from V and 1 base from J, with 9 bases between. The CDR3 runs to 14 residues. Germline values: CDR1 MNHEY, CDR2 SVGEGT. CDR3 in DNA: TGTGCCAGCAGTTATGTACAGCCGAACACTGAAGCTTTCTTT. Amino acids: CASSYVQPNTEAFF.

This clone was seen only a few times. This chain joins TRBV7-2 and TRBJ2-5, with 8 bases fitting TRBD2. This CDR3 has 15 amino acids. From germline, CDR1 is SGHTA and CDR2 FQGNSA. The ends lost 5 bases at V and 1 base at J; junction bases unmatched: 6. The CDR3 DNA reads TGTGCCAGCAGCCGGGTAGCGGGATCCCAAGAGACCCAGTACTTC. Its protein product is CASSRVAGSQETQYF.